These 25 T cell receptor beta chains share one sample of origin, sequenced in a study of blood T cell repertoires in COVID-19 (dated by TCRdb to about 2020). Library creation used the immunoSEQ multiplex PCR assay. The table comes from immuneACCESS by way of TCRdb, which keeps in-frame sequences with V and J called. Part of the clones is missing from these tables; in studies checked, under half for an unresolved V gene and the rest for unknown reasons. This sample gives 75,000 to 95,000 clones in total; roughly 84% of them show up just once. Around 25% of the sample rests with the top ten. Sequenced material: peripheral blood. The receptor set was obtained from a man aged 60-69 years with acute or convalescent COVID-19.

This clone was counted once. The genes are TRBV28 and TRBJ2-5; TRBD1 aligns across 7 bases. Per the germline V gene, CDR1 is MDHEN and CDR2 is SYDVKM. V dropped 6 bases and J dropped 3; count of bases not matched to a gene: 1. The CDR3 is made up of 12 amino acids. CDR3 in amino acids: CASRTGKETQYF. CDR3 DNA: TGTGCCAGCAGGACAGGGAAAGAGACCCAGTACTTC. Full variable domain (rest looked up from reference TRBV28 and TRBJ2-5): DVKVTQSSRYLVKRTGEKVFLECVQDMDHENMFWYRQDPGLGLRLIYFSYDVKMKEKGDIPEGYSVSREKKERFSLILESASTNQTSMYLCASRTGKETQYFGPGTRLLVL.

The J gene is TRBJ2-1, the V gene TRBV4-3, with D possibly being TRBD1 (5 bases). Trimming left V 1 base short and J 3 bases short, with 7 bases between. Germline assignment: CDR1 LGHNA and CDR2 YSLEER. The CDR3 is 14 residues long. The CDR3 DNA reads as TGCGCCAGCAGCCAAGCACAGGTCTACAATGAGCAGTTCTTC. Protein sequence: CASSQAQVYNEQFF.

V gene TRBV5-1 combines with J gene TRBJ1-6; D possibly corresponds to TRBD1 (6 bases). This CDR3 has 15 amino acids. The germline V gene has CDR1 SGHRS and CDR2 YFSETQ. The V gene lost 4 bases and the J gene lost 9 bases, with 17 bases spanning the gap. DNA of the CDR3: TGCGCCAGCAGCGATCGGACAGAAGGGAGTTCACCCCTCCACTTT. Translated: CASSDRTEGSSPLHF.

The chain combines TRBV28 with TRBJ1-6; TRBD1 might be the D (5 bases). The CDR3 spans 15 residues. V was pared by 5 bases and J by 7 bases, with 15 bases between. Germline CDR1 and CDR2: MDHEN and SYDVKM. CDR3 DNA: TGTGCCAGCAGTGCGACGGACACGGCGAATTCACCCCTCCACTTT. This translates into CASSATDTANSPLHF.

The chain is built from TRBV14 and TRBJ2-7, with 7 bases fitting TRBD1. CDR1 is SGHDN, CDR2 FVKESK, per germline. The length of the CDR3 is 14 residues. Unmatched junction bases numbered 2, after V lost 1 base and J lost 2 bases. CDR3 protein: CASSQATGPYEQYF. The CDR3 coding sequence is TGTGCCAGCAGCCAAGCGACAGGGCCCTACGAGCAGTACTTC.

This rearrangement joins TRBV6-5 to TRBJ2-7, with TRBD1 matching 9 bases. The CDR3 consists of 14 residues. J gave up 4 bases and V 2 bases, and 3 bases lay outside the gene matches. Germline V CDR1 and CDR2: MNHEY, SVGAGI. The CDR3 protein is CASSYRDRVYEQYF. CDR3 coding DNA: TGTGCCAGCAGTTACCGGGACAGGGTGTACGAGCAGTACTTC.

This sequence joins TRBV2 and TRBJ2-1; TRBD1 matches at 9 bases. From germline, CDR1 is SNHLY and CDR2 FYNNEI. This CDR3 spans 16 amino acids. V shed 7 bases and J 9 bases; nucleotides not matched to a gene: 16. The CDR3 spells CASNPRGTGSLSEQFF. The CDR3 nucleotides read TGTGCCAGCAATCCAAGGGGGACAGGGTCTTTGAGTGAGCAGTTCTTC. The full variable domain, with the rest looked up from reference TRBV2 and TRBJ2-1, is EPEVTQTPSHQVTQMGQEVILRCVPISNHLYFYWYRQILGQKVEFLVSFYNNEISEKSEIFDDQFSVERPDGSNFTLKIRSTKLEDSAMYFCASNPRGTGSLSEQFFGPGTRLTVL.

This clone was counted once. The chain combines TRBV20-1 with TRBJ1-1, with D tentatively TRBD1 (6 bases). Germline V CDR1 and CDR2: DFQATT, SNEGSKA (reference sequence). The V end lost 8 bases, the J end lost 11 bases, and 18 bases lay between the germline ends. This CDR3 has 11 amino acids. The CDR3 coding sequence is TGCAGTCCAAAGCCGAGGGACATTGCTTTCTTT. Translated: CSPKPRDIAFF.

CDR3 residues: CASSLVGTASYGYTF. CDR3 DNA: TGTGCCAGCAGCTTGGTAGGGACAGCTTCCTATGGCTACACCTTC. This sequence joins TRBV5-4 and TRBJ1-2; the match to TRBD1 covers 7 bases. This CDR3 is built from 15 residues. Germline-derived CDR1 and CDR2 are SGHNT and YYREEE (reference sequence). V shed 0 bases, J shed 4 bases, and the junction held 6 bases outside the gene matches.

This clone has more than one count but fewer than ten. The chain joins TRBV19 to TRBJ2-1; D is possibly TRBD1 (6 bases). Trimming took 0 bases from V and 9 from J, leaving 15 bases between them. This CDR3 has 15 amino acids. The germline V gene encodes CDR1 LNHDA and CDR2 SQIVND (reference sequence). The CDR3 nucleotides are TGTGCCAGTAGTATAGAGGCAGGGGTCCGTGGTGAGCAGTTCTTC. This encodes CASSIEAGVRGEQFF. Full variable domain (missing parts from reference TRBV19 and TRBJ2-1): DGGITQSPKYLFRKEGQNVTLSCEQNLNHDAMYWYRQDPGQGLRLIYYSQIVNDFQKGDIAEGYSVSREKKESFPLTVTSAQKNPTAFYLCASSIEAGVRGEQFFGPGTRLTVL.

The chain links TRBV15 to TRBJ2-1; the D gene is possibly TRBD2 (6 bases). CDR3 size: 15 residues. The V end was cut by 0 bases, the J end by 3 bases, with 9 bases between. Looked up from germline, CDR1 is LNHNV and CDR2 is YYDKDF (reference sequence). CDR3 nucleotides: TGTGCCACCAGCAGAGATCTCGGGGGCTACAATGAGCAGTTCTTC. It translates to CATSRDLGGYNEQFF. Full variable domain (rest looked up from reference TRBV15 and TRBJ2-1): DAMVIQNPRYQVTQFGKPVTLSCSQTLNHNVMYWYQQKSSQAPKLLFHYYDKDFNNEADTPDNFQSRRPNTSFCFLDIRSPGLGDTAMYLCATSRDLGGYNEQFFGPGTRLTVL.

In this sample, this clone turned up once. The rearrangement links TRBV6-1 to TRBJ2-1; 8 positions agree with TRBD1. The V gene's germline CDR1 is MNHNS and CDR2 SASEGT. There are 18 residues in the CDR3. V was pared by 0 bases and J by 4 bases, with 11 bases of the junction left unmatched. The CDR3 reads CASSEAMVWDRSYNEQFF. The CDR3 nucleotides read TGTGCCAGCAGTGAAGCGATGGTTTGGGACAGGTCTTACAATGAGCAGTTCTTC.

J is TRBJ1-2 and V is TRBV6-5; 9 nucleotides line up with TRBD1. J lost 8 bases, V lost 8 bases, and 6 bases had no gene match. CDR1 and CDR2 (germline): MNHEY, SVGAGI. This CDR3 region has 12 residues. CDR3 loop: CASQRQGDGYTF. DNA for the CDR3: TGTGCCAGCCAAAGACAGGGGGACGGCTACACCTTC.

The chain links TRBV15 to TRBJ2-1, with 7 bases aligning to TRBD2. The germline gives CDR1 LNHNV, CDR2 YYDKDF (reference sequence). This CDR3 is built from 14 residues. The V gene end was trimmed by 3 bases and the J gene end by 8 bases; junction bases not matched to a gene: 7. CDR3 nucleotide sequence: TGTGCCACCAGCAGGGGGGGGACTGTCGATGAGCAGTTCTTC. Translation gives CATSRGGTVDEQFF.

V gene TRBV5-1 combines with J gene TRBJ2-1, with TRBD1 identical over 7 bases. The ends lost 5 bases at V and 8 bases at J; junction bases unmatched: 13. This CDR3 region has 15 residues. Germline V gene sequence: CDR1 SGHRS, CDR2 YFSETQ. The CDR3 DNA sequence: TGCGCCAGCAGGTTCCAAGCAGGGGGTTTCGATGAGCAGTTCTTC. This sequence encodes CASRFQAGGFDEQFF.

This chain links TRBV2 with TRBJ1-2; no clear D. The CDR3 sequence is 13 residues long. The ends were cut back, 7 bases at V and 4 bases at J, with 13 bases in the middle. Germline CDR1 SNHLY, CDR2 FYNNEI. The CDR3 spells CASIGGRGYGYTF. CDR3 in DNA: TGTGCCAGCATAGGAGGCCGCGGCTATGGCTACACCTTC.

This chain joins TRBV2 and TRBJ2-5; the match to TRBD1 covers 8 bases. V trimming: 2 bases; J trimming: 1 base; junction bases outside the gene matches: 3. The CDR3 length is 15 residues. Germline lookup yields CDR1 SNHLY and CDR2 FYNNEI. The CDR3 loop reads CASSELGQVQETQYF. Written as DNA, the CDR3 is TGTGCCAGCAGTGAATTGGGACAGGTCCAAGAGACCCAGTACTTC.

The V and J genes are TRBV18 and TRBJ1-5, with D uncertain. Germline V gives CDR1 KGHSH, CDR2 LQKENI. Trimming removed 3 bases from V and 0 bases from J, with 15 bases in between. The CDR3 is made up of 17 amino acids. CDR3 DNA: TGTGCCAGCTCACCCACCGCGGCAGACTATAGCAATCAGCCCCAGCATTTT. It is translated as CASSPTAADYSNQPQHF.

This clone has only one observation. J is TRBJ1-1 and V is TRBV5-4; no firm D call. Germline CDR1 reads SGHNT; CDR2 reads YYREEE (reference sequence). The CDR3 loop spans 15 amino acids. V lost 0 bases, J lost 3 bases, and 12 bases lay in between. CDR3 nucleotide sequence: TGTGCCAGCAGCTTGGGGCCGGGGAGGGACACTGAAGCTTTCTTT. Its translation: CASSLGPGRDTEAFF.

V usage is TRBV3-1 (or the pseudogene TRBV3-2) and J usage is TRBJ1-2, with 10 bases fitting TRBD1. With 4 bases clipped from V and 5 bases from J, the junction kept 7 bases outside the gene matches. CDR1 and CDR2 from the germline V gene are LGHDT and YNNKEL (reference sequence). This CDR3 spans 15 amino acids. The DNA of the CDR3 is TGTGCCAGCAGCCGTGCCTCGGGACAGGGGTATGGCTACACCTTC. Translated, it gives CASSRASGQGYGYTF.

On this clone itself: The sample holds other DNA sequences that translate to the same CDR3. This chain connects TRBV28 to TRBJ2-2; no reliable D call. This CDR3 is 12 amino acids long. V lost 5 bases and J lost 4, with 5 bases in between. CDR1 is MDHEN and CDR2 is SYDVKM in the germline V gene. The CDR3 reads CASSLLTGELFF. For the CDR3, the DNA is TGTGCCAGCAGTCTTCTCACCGGGGAGCTGTTTTTT.

V is TRBV4-2 and J is TRBJ1-6, with 7 positions matching TRBD1. Germline V CDR1 and CDR2: LGHNA, YNFKEQ. The CDR3 covers 19 residues. J was trimmed by 6 bases and V by 4 bases; bases with no gene match: 18. The CDR3 is CASSRDSPGGPALNSPLHF. The CDR3 coding sequence is TGTGCCAGCAGCCGCGACTCGCCAGGGGGACCAGCCCTTAATTCACCCCTCCACTTT.

This rearrangement joins TRBV28 to TRBJ1-1, with D hard to call. Per germline, CDR1 MDHEN and CDR2 SYDVKM. The V and J ends lost 2 bases and 1 base respectively, with 11 bases between them. The CDR3 runs 15 residues. CDR3 region: CASSLIYHRNTEAFF. The CDR3 nucleotides read TGTGCCAGCAGTTTAATCTATCACAGGAACACTGAAGCTTTCTTT.

This chain uses TRBV12-5 with TRBJ2-3, with D possibly being TRBD1 (6 bases). The CDR3 extends over 14 amino acids. Germline CDR1 LGHNT, CDR2 FRNRAP. Deletions cut 6 bases from V and 4 bases from J, with 14 bases between. In DNA, the CDR3 is TGTGCTAGTGGCTCTGGACAGTTCTCAGATACGCAGTATTTT. Translated: CASGSGQFSDTQYF. Based on the CDR3 plus reference TRBV12-5 and TRBJ2-3, the full variable domain is DARVTQTPRHKVTEMGQEVTMRCQPILGHNTVFWYRQTMMQGLELLAYFRNRAPLDDSGMPKDRFSAEMPDATLATLKIQPSEPRDSAVYFCASGSGQFSDTQYFGPGTRLTVL.

V and J are TRBV7-2 and TRBJ1-5, with D maybe TRBD1 (5 bases). Germline assignment: CDR1 SGHTA and CDR2 FQGNSA. Trimming left V 1 base short and J 3 bases short, with 10 bases between. This CDR3 has 15 amino acids. Written as DNA, the CDR3 is TGTGCCAGCAGCTTAGTACAGGCCGTCAATCAGCCCCAGCATTTT. This encodes CASSLVQAVNQPQHF.